The rows below give T cell receptor beta chains drawn from one sample of a study of cytomegalovirus exposure and HLA in healthy donors. Sequenced by immunoSEQ multiplex PCR; TCRdb stores in-frame clones only, minus some. The data show more than 110,000 clones, with approximately 73% seen just once and over 1% held by the top ten. What was sequenced was PBMCs. Receptor source: a woman between 35 and 50 years old in good health and CMV-seronegative. CDR3s include the opening cysteine and the closing phenylalanine or tryptophan. D genes are given only for firm matches. Part of the rows lack a size; the others show once, few, many or a class for expanded clones.

V gene	D gene	clone size	J gene	CDR3 DNA	CDR3 protein
TRBV7-2	TRBD1	NA	TRBJ1-2	TGTGCCAGCAGCCGCCAAGGGACAGCAAACTATGGCTACACCTTC	CASSRQGTANYGYTF
TRBV10-3	TRBD1	NA	TRBJ2-3	TGTGCCATCAGCGAGGGGGCCTATACGCAGTATTTT	CAISEGAYTQYF
TRBV19	TRBD1	NA	TRBJ2-7	TGTGCCAGTAGTAGGGACAGGGGGGACTACGAGCAGTACTTC	CASSRDRGDYEQYF
TRBV28	TRBD1	NA	TRBJ1-1	TGTGCCAGCAGTCCCTCGGACAGGAAGAACACTGAAGCTTTCTTT	CASSPSDRKNTEAFF
TRBV7-6	TRBD2	NA	TRBJ2-1	TGTGCCAGCAGCTTAGTCTTGTCGGGGGGATACAATGAGCAGTTCTTC	CASSLVLSGGYNEQFF
TRBV4-1	TRBD1	NA	TRBJ1-3	TGCGCCAGCAGCCAGTACGGGACAGGGGCAAACACCATATATTTT	CASSQYGTGANTIYF
TRBV7-8	NA	once	TRBJ2-1	TGTGCCAGCAGCTTGGGAGGACAGGTTAGGGATGAGCAGTTCTTC	CASSLGGQVRDEQFF
TRBV7-2	TRBD1	NA	TRBJ1-2	TGTGCCAGCAGCAAACGTTGGGACAGGCGAGGGGACTATGGCTACACCTTC	CASSKRWDRRGDYGYTF
TRBV5-6	NA	few	TRBJ1-3	TGTGCCAGCAGCTCGGGACACCTTAGGGGAAACACCATATATTTT	CASSSGHLRGNTIYF
TRBV6-5	TRBD1	NA	TRBJ2-3	TGTGCCAGCAGTCCGGACAGGGGGCCGGATACGCAGTATTTT	CASSPDRGPDTQYF
TRBV9	TRBD1	NA	TRBJ2-2	TGTGCCAGCACCCCCGGGACAGGGTCCGGGGAGCTGTTTTTT	CASTPGTGSGELFF
TRBV19	NA	NA	TRBJ1-4	TGTGCCAGTACGGCGGGGGGTCGAGATGAAAAACTGTTTTTT	CASTAGGRDEKLFF
TRBV7-9	NA	NA	TRBJ1-1	TGTTCCAGCAGCACACCGATGGGCAACACTGAAGCTTTCTTT	CSSSTPMGNTEAFF
TRBV4-2	TRBD1	NA	TRBJ2-2	TGTGCCAGCAGCCAAGATGGGACAGGGGATTTGAACACCGGGGAGCTGTTTTTT	CASSQDGTGDLNTGELFF
TRBV5-6	NA	few	TRBJ2-7	TGTGCCAGCAGCTTGGGCGGGACCGCCTCCTACGAGCAGTACTTC	CASSLGGTASYEQYF
TRBV6-8	NA	NA	TRBJ2-7	TGTGCCAGCAGCGCGTCGCGACAGCACCGGTTCAAACGGGTCTCCTACGAGCAGTACTTC	CASSASRQHRFKRVSYEQYF
TRBV10-3	TRBD1	NA	TRBJ1-5	TGTGCCACCACAGGGACAGGGAGTAACCAGCCCCAGCATTTT	CATTGTGSNQPQHF
TRBV7-2	NA	NA	TRBJ2-3	TGTGCCAGCATCCAGGGAACAAGAACAGATACGCAGTATTTT	CASIQGTRTDTQYF
TRBV5-1	NA	few	TRBJ2-5	TGCGCCAGCAGCTTGTTCCAGAAAGAGACCCAGTACTTC	CASSLFQKETQYF
TRBV5-1	TRBD1	NA	TRBJ1-2	TGCGCCAGCAGCTATGACAGGGCTGGCTACACCTTC	CASSYDRAGYTF
TRBV6-5	NA	few	TRBJ1-6	TGTGCCAGCAGTTACCGTAATTCACCCCTCCACTTT	CASSYRNSPLHF
TRBV19	NA	NA	TRBJ1-1	TGTGCCAGTAGGGCGAACACTGAAGCTTTCTTT	CASRANTEAFF
TRBV27	NA	NA	TRBJ1-2	TGTGCCAGCAGCCCAGGGTCCTATTATGGCTACACCTTC	CASSPGSYYGYTF
TRBV7-8	TRBD1	NA	TRBJ1-6	TGTGCCAGCAGCCCCCGGGACAGGGTCACTTCACCCCTCCACTTT	CASSPRDRVTSPLHF
TRBV2	NA	NA	TRBJ1-1	TGTGCCAGCAGTGTCAGGGCAGGAAACACTGAAGCTTTCTTT	CASSVRAGNTEAFF
TRBV2	NA	few	TRBJ1-2	TGTGCCAGCAGTGCCAGCAGGGATGGCTACACCTTC	CASSASRDGYTF
TRBV5-1	TRBD1	NA	TRBJ1-1	TGCGCCAGCAGCTTGGAGGGGACAGGCGGAACTGAAGCTTTCTTT	CASSLEGTGGTEAFF
TRBV2	NA	few	TRBJ1-6	TGTGCCAGCAGTGAGGCAGACAACCTCCACTTT	CASSEADNLHF
TRBV2	NA	NA	TRBJ1-3	TGTGCCAGCAGTTCAATCAGGGCTGGAAACACCATATATTTT	CASSSIRAGNTIYF
TRBV9	NA	NA	TRBJ2-3	TGTGCCAGCAGCGTAGTAGGGGCCCTGGGTTATACGCAGTATTTT	CASSVVGALGYTQYF
TRBV7-3	TRBD2	NA	TRBJ2-3	TGTGCCAGCAGCCAGAGCGGGGGGATGGGGAATACGCAGTATTTT	CASSQSGGMGNTQYF
TRBV19	NA	NA	TRBJ2-5	TGTGCCAGTAGCATCAGGGTTTTGGAGACCCAGTACTTC	CASSIRVLETQYF
TRBV5-1	NA	NA	TRBJ2-1	TGCGCCAGCAGCTTGGGGGGGCACCTCAATGAGCAGTTCTTC	CASSLGGHLNEQFF
TRBV10-3	TRBD1	NA	TRBJ2-6	TGTGCCATCAACCCGGGACAGGGGGTTCGCGGTGGGGCCAACGTCCTGACTTTC	CAINPGQGVRGGANVLTF
TRBV4-3	NA	NA	TRBJ1-1	TGCGCCAGCAGCCAAGATGGCAGGGACACTGAAGCTTTCTTT	CASSQDGRDTEAFF
TRBV19	NA	NA	TRBJ2-7	TGTGCCAGTAGCCCTATGGGCAGCTCCTACGAGCAGTACTTC	CASSPMGSSYEQYF
TRBV18	TRBD1	NA	TRBJ1-3	TGTGCCAGCTCACCAACTGTGCAGGGGGGTCCTGGAAACACCATATATTTT	CASSPTVQGGPGNTIYF
TRBV7-8	TRBD2	few	TRBJ2-1	TGTGCCAGCAGCTACTTCTCGACTAGCGGTGCCTACAATGAGCAGTTCTTC	CASSYFSTSGAYNEQFF
TRBV2	TRBD1	NA	TRBJ2-7	TGTGCCAGCAAACGGGACAGGGACTACGAGCAGTACTTC	CASKRDRDYEQYF